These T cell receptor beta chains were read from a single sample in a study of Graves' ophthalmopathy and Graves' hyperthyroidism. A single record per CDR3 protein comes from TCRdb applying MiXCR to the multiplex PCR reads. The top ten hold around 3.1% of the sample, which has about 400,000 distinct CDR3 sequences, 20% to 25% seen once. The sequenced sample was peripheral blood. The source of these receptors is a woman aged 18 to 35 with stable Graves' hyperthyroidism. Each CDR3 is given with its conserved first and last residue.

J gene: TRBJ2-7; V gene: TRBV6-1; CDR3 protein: CASSSAFTYEQYF
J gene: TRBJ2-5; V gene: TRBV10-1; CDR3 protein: CASSSQQGGRETQYF
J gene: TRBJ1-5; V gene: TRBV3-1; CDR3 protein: CASSQAGWDQPQHF
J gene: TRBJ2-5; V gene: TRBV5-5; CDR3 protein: CASSAGTSVPQETQYF
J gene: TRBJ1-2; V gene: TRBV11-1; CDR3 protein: CASSTGTGVANYGYTF
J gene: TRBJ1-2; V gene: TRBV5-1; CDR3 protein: CASSSYPDSISYGYTF
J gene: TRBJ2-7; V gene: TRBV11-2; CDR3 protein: CASSWPGQGLYEQYF
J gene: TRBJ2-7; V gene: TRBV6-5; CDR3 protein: CASRWDYEQYF
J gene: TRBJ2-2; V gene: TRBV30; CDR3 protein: CAWSATSVGELFF
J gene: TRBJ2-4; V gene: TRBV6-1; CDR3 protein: CASSEARLAGDIQYF
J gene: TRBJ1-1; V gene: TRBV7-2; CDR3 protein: CASRIRGGFDTEAFF
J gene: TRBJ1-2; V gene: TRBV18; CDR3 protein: CASSRSDNYGYTF
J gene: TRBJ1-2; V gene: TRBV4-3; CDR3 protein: CASSQPTGGVSYGYTF
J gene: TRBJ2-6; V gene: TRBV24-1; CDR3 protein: CATSDRSDSGANVLTF
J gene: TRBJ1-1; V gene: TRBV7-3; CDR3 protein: CASSLIGGLAFF
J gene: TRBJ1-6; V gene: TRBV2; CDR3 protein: CASSRVDSPLHF
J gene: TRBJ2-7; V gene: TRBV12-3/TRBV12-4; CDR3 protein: CASIEGGQGVYEQYF
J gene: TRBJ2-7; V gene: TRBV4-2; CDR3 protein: CASSQDQGFYEQYF
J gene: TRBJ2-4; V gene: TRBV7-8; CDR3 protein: CASSLRGLAKNIQYF
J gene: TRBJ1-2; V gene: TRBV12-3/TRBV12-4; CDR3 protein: CASSPDRPPNYGYTF
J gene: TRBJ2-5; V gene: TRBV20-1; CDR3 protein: CSASPGSGLQETQYF
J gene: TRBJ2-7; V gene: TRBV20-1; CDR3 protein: CSARRRGDLYEQYF
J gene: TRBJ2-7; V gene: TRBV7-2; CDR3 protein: CASSYRGRTGAEQYF